The next 23 T cell receptor beta chains were all read from a single sample in a study of T cells in localized non-small cell lung cancer. Here immunoSEQ multiplex PCR was the method, and the copy in TCRdb shows in-frame clones only, minus some. The data contain about 40,000 clones, approximately 86% of them singletons. The sample in question was peripheral blood, obtained before any cancer treatment. The source of these receptors is a man aged 40-75 years with stage I lung adenocarcinoma.

Written as DNA, the CDR3 is TGTGCCAGCAGCCCGCAACTAGCGCCTGTCTACAATGAGCAGTTCTTC. The encoded protein is CASSPQLAPVYNEQFF. The V and J genes are TRBV7-9 and TRBJ2-1, with 7 bases aligning to TRBD2. CDR3 size: 16 residues. Germline-derived CDR1 and CDR2 are SEHNR and FQNEAQ (reference sequence). Trimming cost V 5 bases and J 3 bases; bases outside gene matches: 10.

The gene calls are TRBV5-1 and TRBJ2-1; D may match TRBD1 or TRBD2 (5 bases each). Trimming left V 0 bases short and J 5 bases short, with 9 bases between. The CDR3 covers 14 residues. From germline, CDR1 is SGHRS and CDR2 YFSETQ. Here the CDR3 DNA reads TGCGCCAGCAGCTTGGTTGGGGGAGACAATGAGCAGTTCTTC. This gives the protein CASSLVGGDNEQFF.

The chain is built from TRBV19 and TRBJ2-1; D is ambiguous. Germline V gene sequence: CDR1 LNHDA, CDR2 SQIVND (reference sequence). This CDR3 is 14 amino acids long. V gave up 2 bases and J gave up 0 bases, with 5 bases separating them. CDR3 sequence reads: CASSIRVSYNEQFF. DNA of the CDR3: TGTGCCAGTAGTATAAGAGTCTCCTACAATGAGCAGTTCTTC.

This sequence joins TRBV9 and TRBJ2-7, with D uncertain. The CDR3 extends over 14 amino acids. V shed 0 bases and J shed 6 bases, with 13 bases lying between them. Germline assignment: CDR1 SGDLS and CDR2 YYNGEE. The CDR3 is CASSVDTPGGEQYF. DNA of the CDR3: TGTGCCAGCAGCGTAGACACCCCCGGCGGCGAGCAGTACTTC.

The J gene is TRBJ2-3, the V gene TRBV6-5, with D perhaps TRBD1 (5 bases). Germline-derived CDR1 and CDR2 are MNHEY and SVGAGI. The CDR3 length is 15 residues. Trimming pared 0 bases from V and 1 base from J, leaving 8 bases between. The CDR3 coding sequence is TGTGCCAGCAGTTACTCGACCAGGGGCACAGATACGCAGTATTTT. Amino acid sequence: CASSYSTRGTDTQYF.

This clone was detected only once. The chain uses TRBV19 and TRBJ1-2; TRBD1 agrees at 8 bases. The CDR3 totals 17 residues. The trim removed 3 bases at V and 2 bases at J, leaving 11 bases unmatched. Germline V gene sequence: CDR1 LNHDA, CDR2 SQIVND (reference sequence). CDR3 amino acids: CASSISGTGGRNYGYTF. The CDR3 nucleotides read TGTGCCAGTAGTATTTCGGGGACAGGCGGCCGAAACTATGGCTACACCTTC.

The gene calls are TRBV7-9 and TRBJ2-7, with D possibly matching TRBD2 (6 bases). The V gene lost 5 bases and the J gene lost 2 bases, with 10 bases spanning the gap. This CDR3 contains 13 residues. From germline, CDR1 is SEHNR and CDR2 FQNEAQ (reference sequence). The CDR3: CASSQGLPYEQYF. The CDR3 region has the DNA TGTGCCAGCAGCCAGGGACTTCCCTACGAGCAGTACTTC.

The chain is built from TRBV7-2 and TRBJ2-7, with D possibly being TRBD2 (6 bases). Germline V gene sequence: CDR1 SGHTA, CDR2 FQGNSA. The ends were cut back, 1 base at V and 3 bases at J, with 13 bases in the middle. There are 15 residues in the CDR3. The CDR3 sequence: CASSLVSGVLYEQYF. In DNA, the CDR3 is TGTGCCAGCAGCTTAGTTAGCGGAGTCCTCTACGAGCAGTACTTC.

This chain connects TRBV5-4 to TRBJ1-3; D is unclear. The V end lost 2 bases, the J end lost 0 bases, and 6 bases lay between the germline ends. Germline CDR1 is SGHNT and CDR2 is YYREEE (reference sequence). The CDR3 totals 14 residues. Here the CDR3 reads CASSFGDSGNTIYF. CDR3 sequence (DNA): TGTGCCAGCAGCTTCGGAGACTCTGGAAACACCATATATTTT.

The chain uses TRBV9 and TRBJ2-7; 7 bases are shared with TRBD1. Germline CDR1 and CDR2: SGDLS and YYNGEE. V lost 2 bases to trimming and J lost 2 bases; unmatched junction nucleotides: 4. The CDR3 consists of 14 residues. The CDR3, as DNA: TGTGCCAGCAGCGTGACAGGGTATCCCTACGAGCAGTACTTC. Residues: CASSVTGYPYEQYF.

The rearrangement links TRBV18 to TRBJ2-5; TRBD1 agrees at 12 bases. The V gene's germline CDR1 is KGHSH and CDR2 LQKENI. V shed 2 bases and J 7 bases; nucleotides not matched to a gene: 8. This CDR3 region has 16 residues. The CDR3 here is CASSPRDRGRLVTQYF. The DNA of the CDR3 is TGTGCCAGCTCACCAAGGGACAGGGGGCGATTAGTGACCCAGTACTTC.

This sequence joins TRBV2 and TRBJ1-5; D ambiguous. CDR3 length: 15 amino acids. In germline, CDR1 is SNHLY, CDR2 FYNNEI. The ends were cut back, 5 bases at V and 3 bases at J, with 14 bases in the middle. The CDR3 here is CASSPRGGDNQPQHF. The CDR3 nucleotides read TGTGCCAGCAGTCCCCGGGGTGGGGACAATCAGCCCCAGCATTTT.

V usage is TRBV25-1 and J usage is TRBJ1-1, with 10 bases fitting TRBD1. The CDR3 runs 17 residues. The V gene end was trimmed by 5 bases and the J gene end by 8 bases; junction bases not matched to a gene: 17. Germline lookup yields CDR1 MGHDK and CDR2 SYGVNS. The CDR3 DNA follows: TGTGCCAGCAGTCAACATGTTGGACAGGGGGGGGTGGGCGAAGCTTTCTTT. Its protein is CASSQHVGQGGVGEAFF. Supplemented by reference TRBV25-1 and TRBJ1-1, the full variable domain reads EADIYQTPRYLVIGTGKKITLECSQTMGHDKMYWYQQDPGMELHLIHYSYGVNSTEKGDLSSESTVSRIRTEHFPLTLESARPSHTSQYLCASSQHVGQGGVGEAFFGQGTRLTVV.

This sequence joins TRBV28 and TRBJ1-1; D remains ambiguous. Germline assignment: CDR1 MDHEN and CDR2 SYDVKM. Deletions cut 6 bases from V and 2 bases from J, with 7 bases between. This CDR3 has 12 amino acids. The CDR3 protein is CASSLLNTEAFF. In DNA form, the CDR3 reads TGTGCCAGCAGCCTGCTTAACACTGAAGCTTTCTTT.

This clone was detected a few times. The gene calls are TRBV2 and TRBJ1-5; TRBD1 agrees at 7 bases. Trimming took 6 bases from V and 6 from J; bases not matched to a gene: 5. Per germline, CDR1 SNHLY and CDR2 FYNNEI. This CDR3 has 13 residues. CDR3 amino acids: CASSGQVAQPQHF. CDR3 coding DNA: TGTGCCAGCAGCGGACAGGTGGCTCAGCCCCAGCATTTT. The variable domain in full, with the rest retrieved from reference TRBV2 and TRBJ1-5, is EPEVTQTPSHQVTQMGQEVILRCVPISNHLYFYWYRQILGQKVEFLVSFYNNEISEKSEIFDDQFSVERPDGSNFTLKIRSTKLEDSAMYFCASSGQVAQPQHFGDGTRLSIL.

The chain links TRBV19 to TRBJ2-1; D is perhaps TRBD1 or TRBD2 (6 bases each). V was trimmed by 0 bases and J by 0 bases, leaving 12 bases between them. Germline values: CDR1 LNHDA, CDR2 SQIVND (reference sequence). This CDR3 spans 17 amino acids. CDR3 amino acids: CASSIDLPGASYNEQFF. For the CDR3, the DNA is TGTGCCAGTAGTATAGATCTCCCGGGGGCCTCCTACAATGAGCAGTTCTTC.

V usage is TRBV27 and J usage is TRBJ1-1; 9 nucleotides agree with TRBD1. The germline CDR1 and CDR2 sequences are MNHEY and SMNVEV (reference sequence). V shed 6 bases, J shed 7 bases, and the junction held 3 bases outside the gene matches. The CDR3 is 12 amino acids. The CDR3 loop reads CASRRQGGEAFF. For the CDR3, the DNA is TGTGCCAGCAGGAGACAGGGGGGTGAAGCTTTCTTT.

The chain couples TRBV5-1 to TRBJ2-2, with D perhaps TRBD1 or TRBD2 (6 bases each). The CDR3 consists of 16 residues. The V gene lost 4 bases and the J gene lost 1 base, with 14 bases spanning the gap. Germline V gene sequence: CDR1 SGHRS, CDR2 YFSETQ. The CDR3 region has the DNA TGCGCCAGCAGCGGTCAAGGGGGGAGGAACACCGGGGAGCTGTTTTTT. Amino acid sequence: CASSGQGGRNTGELFF.

V is TRBV7-2 and J is TRBJ2-3; no clear D. The CDR3 extends over 16 amino acids. The germline V and J ends were trimmed by 4 bases and 0 bases, with 14 bases remaining between them. Per germline, CDR1 SGHTA and CDR2 FQGNSA. This CDR3 is CASSSPQTPSTDTQYF. The CDR3 region has the DNA TGTGCCAGCAGCTCACCCCAGACGCCTAGCACAGATACGCAGTATTTT. The variable domain in full, completed from reference TRBV7-2 and TRBJ2-3, reads GAGVSQSPSNKVTEKGKDVELRCDPISGHTALYWYRQSLGQGLEFLIYFQGNSAPDKSGLPSDRFSAERTGGSVSTLTIQRTQQEDSAVYLCASSSPQTPSTDTQYFGPGTRLTVL.

This clone came up a few times. The chain couples TRBV9 to TRBJ2-5, with D perhaps given as TRBD1 or TRBD2 (5 bases each). CDR3 length equals 16 residues. The germline gives CDR1 SGDLS, CDR2 YYNGEE. Between the trimmed V and J ends, which lost 3 bases and 2 bases, there was a span of 17 bases. CDR3 region: CASSGVGPTLQETQYF. CDR3 bases: TGTGCCAGCAGCGGTGTGGGACCTACTCTTCAAGAGACCCAGTACTTC.

The J gene is TRBJ2-7, the V gene TRBV4-3; the D gene is possibly TRBD2 (5 bases). CDR3 size: 12 residues. Germline V lookup: CDR1 LGHNA, CDR2 YSLEER. V lost 3 bases to trimming and J lost 3 bases, with 6 bases between them. The CDR3 DNA follows: TGCGCCAGCAGCCATGAGGGCTACGAGCAGTACTTC. This sequence encodes CASSHEGYEQYF.

The chain couples TRBV14 to TRBJ2-1; 9 bases are a match to TRBD1. The V and J ends lost 3 bases and 5 bases, in that order; junction bases with no gene match: 5. The CDR3 extends over 15 amino acids. In germline, CDR1 is SGHDN, CDR2 FVKESK. CDR3 in amino acids: CASSQTGGVDNEQFF. The CDR3, as DNA: TGTGCCAGCAGCCAGACAGGGGGAGTGGACAATGAGCAGTTCTTC.

As concerns this clone: In the same sample, other DNA sequences code for this CDR3. V gene TRBV9 combines with J gene TRBJ2-7; weak D call: TRBD1 (6 bases). This CDR3 spans 14 amino acids. Germline values: CDR1 SGDLS, CDR2 YYNGEE. V was cut by 5 bases and J by 2 bases, with 14 bases left in between. CDR3 nucleotides: TGTGCCAGCAGTGTACAGGGAGTCCCCTACGAGCAGTACTTC. Translation gives CASSVQGVPYEQYF. The full variable domain, rest sourced from reference TRBV9 and TRBJ2-7, is DSGVTQTPKHLITATGQRVTLRCSPRSGDLSVYWYQQSLDQGLQFLIQYYNGEERAKGNILERFSAQQFPDLHSELNLSSLELGDSALYFCASSVQGVPYEQYFGPGTRLTVT.